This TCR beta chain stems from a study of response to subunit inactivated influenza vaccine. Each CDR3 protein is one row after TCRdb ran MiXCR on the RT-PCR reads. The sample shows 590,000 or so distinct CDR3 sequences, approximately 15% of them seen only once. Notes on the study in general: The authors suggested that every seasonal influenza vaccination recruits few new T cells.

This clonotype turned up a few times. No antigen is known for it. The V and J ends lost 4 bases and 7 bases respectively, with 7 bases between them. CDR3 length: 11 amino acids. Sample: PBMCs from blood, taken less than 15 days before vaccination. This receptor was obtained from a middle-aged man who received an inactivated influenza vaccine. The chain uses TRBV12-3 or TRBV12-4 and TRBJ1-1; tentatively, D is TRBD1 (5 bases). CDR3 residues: CASSSRGEAFF. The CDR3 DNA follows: TGTGCCAGCAGTTCGAGGGGTGAAGCTTTCTTT.